The rows below give T cell receptor beta chains drawn from one sample of a study of blood T cells in healthy people across ages. TCRdb reprocessed the 5' RACE reads with MiXCR, giving one entry per CDR3 protein. The repertoire includes approximately 780,000 distinct CDR3 sequences, roughly 26% of them detected once, and 2.5% to 3.5% sits in the top ten. These same records also appear under a second study, on T cells of mothers and their children.

The material sequenced was blood. Source of these receptors: a boy between 10 and 17 years old in good health. Each CDR3 is given without its conserved first and last residue. The D gene is left open where the match is weak.

j_call	d_call	v_call	cdr3_aa
TRBJ2-3	NA	TRBV15	ATSRRGTDTDTQY
TRBJ2-2	NA	TRBV7-6	ASSQEWRGELF
TRBJ2-7	NA	TRBV6-1	ASSEVFDSSYEQY
TRBJ2-1	NA	TRBV3-1	ASSRGAGSYNEQF
TRBJ2-5	TRBD2	TRBV4-1	ASSQFFGLVETQY
TRBJ2-1	TRBD2	TRBV10-2	ASSDPKRGASYNEQF
TRBJ2-1	NA	TRBV12-3/TRBV12-4	ASTPRIAEQF
TRBJ1-2	NA	TRBV11-2	ASTLFEWRPNYGYT
TRBJ2-1	TRBD2	TRBV20-1	SAISTGLAGGYNEQF
TRBJ2-2	NA	TRBV14	ASSQGSWNTGELF
TRBJ2-7	TRBD2	TRBV20-1	SARDLASGSYEQY
TRBJ2-5	NA	TRBV18	ASSPGLLEAGETQY
TRBJ2-5	TRBD2	TRBV6-5	ASSYSSGGGGTQY
TRBJ2-6	TRBD2	TRBV5-1	ASSLRGGTGANVLT
TRBJ1-4	NA	TRBV7-9	ASSSVESTTNEKLF
TRBJ2-7	NA	TRBV10-3	AISESGVGDEQY
NA	TRBD1	TRBV6-6	ASSYSTGGPYEQY
TRBJ2-3	NA	TRBV5-1	ASSFSGHYTDTQY
TRBJ1-1	NA	TRBV23-1	ASSQLPDCTILAF
TRBJ1-6	NA	TRBV7-8	ASGLGRVPSPLH
TRBJ2-1	NA	TRBV9	ASSVATSAIQNEQF
TRBJ2-5	TRBD1	TRBV7-3	ASSTGTEETQY
TRBJ1-2	NA	TRBV28	ASSPNRALGGYT
TRBJ1-2	NA	TRBV29-1	SAHNHRDANYGYT
TRBJ2-7	TRBD2	TRBV27	ASSPGTSYSYEQY
TRBJ2-2	NA	TRBV4-1	ASSQEGLLAGELF
NA	NA	TRBV3-1	ASRKGGAFYEQY
TRBJ2-7	NA	TRBV7-3	ASSLGLRGEQY
NA	NA	TRBV6-5	ASRLGGRQETQY
TRBJ2-1	TRBD2	TRBV7-2	ASSLQSGGANEQF
TRBJ2-5	NA	TRBV5-1	ASSADDMGETQY
TRBJ2-3	TRBD2	TRBV10-3	AISESGREGDTQY
TRBJ2-7	NA	TRBV6-6	ASSYEAPRGSYEQY
TRBJ1-3	NA	TRBV2	ASSESGAGNTIY
TRBJ1-4	TRBD1	TRBV14	ASSPTGGYEKLF
TRBJ1-2	NA	TRBV7-2	ASSSQTGPYGYT
TRBJ2-5	NA	TRBV13	ASSLSQEQY
TRBJ2-1	TRBD1	TRBV25-1	ASVDRVYNEQF
TRBJ1-1	NA	TRBV6-2/TRBV6-3	ASSYLHGKDTEAS
TRBJ1-2	TRBD1	TRBV5-1	ASSISYGQERGYT
TRBJ2-1	NA	TRBV11-1	ASSWRTTTYNEQF
TRBJ2-1	NA	TRBV2	ASSEGTRRNEQF
TRBJ2-1	NA	TRBV12-3/TRBV12-4	ASSLRGDEEQF
NA	NA	TRBV20-1	SGAGGVEQY
TRBJ1-1	TRBD1	TRBV20-1	SAREGQLNTEAF
TRBJ1-1	TRBD1	TRBV24-1	ATSDWTGVRAF
TRBJ1-2	TRBD1	TRBV7-2	ASSWIRQGSYGYT
TRBJ2-1	TRBD2	TRBV20-1	SARGPSGGEHYFYNEQF